Listed below are T cell receptor beta chains from one sample, sequenced in a study of shared clonotypes between healthy human individuals. Produced via immunoSEQ multiplex PCR; TCRdb's table is partial and in-frame only. This sample yields about 2.3 million clones, of which 90% to 95% are seen a single time; 0.35% to 0.5% belongs to the top ten. Sequenced sample: naive CD4+ T cells from PBMCs. The receptors here all came from a young man in good health. Some clones in this sample may be carry-over from other donors' samples. Each CDR3 is given with its conserved first and last residue. D genes are given only for firm matches. Part of the rows lack a size; the others show once, few, many or a class for expanded clones.

>TRBV7-9|.|TRBJ2-1|TRBD1
CASSLRQGYYNEQFF
TGTGCCAGCAGCCTACGACAGGGGTACTACAATGAGCAGTTCTTC
>TRBV10-2|.|TRBJ2-7|TRBD1
CASNTGQGDYQHYEQYF
TGCGCCAGCAACACAGGACAGGGGGACTACCAGCACTACGAGCAGTACTTC
>TRBV11-2|once|TRBJ1-1|.
CASSLDPLVDTEAFF
TGTGCCAGCAGCTTAGACCCCTTAGTGGACACTGAAGCTTTCTTT
>TRBV2|.|TRBJ1-2|.
CASRRNRETTYGYTF
TGTGCCAGCAGGCGAAACAGGGAAACTACCTATGGCTACACCTTC
>TRBV7-6|.|TRBJ1-1|.
CASSSKLNTEAFF
TGTGCCAGCAGCTCTAAACTGAACACTGAAGCTTTCTTT
>TRBV5-4|.|TRBJ1-2|.
CASSLPGNYGYTF
TGTGCCAGCAGCTTGCCGGGAAACTATGGCTACACCTTC
>TRBV18|.|TRBJ2-5|TRBD1
CASSPGTGGQETQYF
TGTGCCAGCTCGCCCGGGACAGGGGGGCAAGAGACCCAGTACTTC
>TRBV19|once|TRBJ1-2|TRBD1
CASSRTGHYGYTF
TGTGCCAGTAGTCGGACAGGACATTATGGCTACACCTTC
>TRBV7-9|.|TRBJ2-1|.
CASSSGGSGPYNEQFF
TGTGCCAGCAGCTCCGGTGGGAGCGGACCCTACAATGAGCAGTTCTTC
>TRBV2|.|TRBJ1-2|.
CASSGGLPGYTF
TGTGCCAGCAGTGGCGGGTTACCCGGCTACACCTTC
>TRBV6-5|.|TRBJ2-7|.
CASSYGQGRNEQYF
TGTGCCAGCAGTTACGGGCAGGGGAGGAACGAGCAGTACTTC
>TRBV19|.|TRBJ2-7|.
CASSIGAGVYEQYF
TGTGCCAGTAGTATAGGGGCAGGAGTCTACGAGCAGTACTTC
>TRBV6-5|once|TRBJ2-2|.
CASHSGPGELFF
TGTGCCAGCCACAGCGGACCCGGGGAGCTGTTTTTT
>TRBV7-8|.|TRBJ2-5|.
CASSGTGAQETQYF
TGTGCCAGCAGCGGGACTGGGGCACAAGAGACCCAGTACTTC
>TRBV6-1|once|TRBJ1-4|.
CATTTTDGVKLFF
TGTGCCACTACTACCACAGATGGCGTCAAACTGTTTTTT
>TRBV19|.|TRBJ1-5|.
CASTDKRAGYDGNQPQHF
TGTGCCAGTACCGATAAAAGGGCAGGGTACGATGGCAATCAGCCCCAGCATTTT
>TRBV30|.|TRBJ2-5|.
CAWRVGGAQETQYF
TGTGCCTGGAGGGTCGGCGGGGCTCAAGAGACCCAGTACTTC
>TRBV11-2|.|TRBJ1-1|.
CASSLANTEAFF
TGTGCCAGCAGCCTAGCTAACACTGAAGCTTTCTTT
>TRBV27|.|TRBJ2-2|.
CASSSNLIRQRATGELFF
TGTGCCAGCAGTTCCAACCTTATCCGACAGAGGGCAACCGGGGAGCTGTTTTTT
>TRBV5-4|.|TRBJ2-3|.
CASSLVSEDTQYF
TGTGCCAGCAGCTTGGTGTCGGAAGATACGCAGTATTTT
>TRBV5-1|few|TRBJ2-2|TRBD1
CASNPGGSPGELFF
TGCGCCAGCAACCCAGGGGGCTCTCCCGGGGAGCTGTTTTTT
>TRBV19|once|TRBJ1-5|.
CASGLSNQPQHF
TGTGCCAGTGGACTGAGCAATCAGCCCCAGCATTTT
>TRBV30|.|TRBJ1-2|.
CAWYGETRESCTF
TGTGCCTGGTATGGGGAGACCAGGGAATCCTGCACCTTC
>TRBV28|.|TRBJ1-1|.
CASSLGTGRNTEAFF
TGTGCCAGCAGTTTGGGTACAGGCCGGAACACTGAAGCTTTCTTT
>TRBV6-6|.|TRBJ1-5|.
CASSSLHQPQHF
TGTGCCAGCAGTTCCCTTCACCAGCCCCAGCATTTT
>TRBV29-1|.|TRBJ1-1|TRBD1
CSVQTGGGTEAFF
TGCAGCGTTCAAACAGGGGGCGGCACTGAAGCTTTCTTT
>TRBV7-9|.|TRBJ2-3|.
CASSSIDTDTQYF
TGTGCCAGCAGCTCAATTGACACAGATACGCAGTATTTT
>TRBV27|.|TRBJ1-5|TRBD1
CASRGTVNQPQHF
TGTGCCAGCAGAGGGACAGTTAATCAGCCCCAGCATTTT
>TRBV29-1|.|TRBJ2-5|.
CSVEDGGEETQYF
TGCAGCGTTGAAGATGGAGGGGAGGAGACCCAGTACTTC
>TRBV18|.|TRBJ1-1|TRBD1
CASSPFTGDITEAFF
TGTGCCAGCTCACCATTCACAGGGGATATCACTGAAGCTTTCTTT
>TRBV7-9|.|TRBJ2-5|TRBD2
CASSLLAGVETQYF
TGTGCCAGCAGCTTACTAGCGGGAGTAGAGACCCAGTACTTC
>TRBV15|.|TRBJ2-3|.
CATSRGQYTDTQYF
TGTGCCACCAGCAGAGGACAGTACACAGATACGCAGTATTTT
>TRBV29-1|.|TRBJ2-1|TRBD2
CSGTSPGEGYNEQFF
TGCAGCGGCACGTCCCCGGGGGAGGGATACAATGAGCAGTTCTTC
>TRBV6-6|.|TRBJ1-5|.
CASSSYRRQPQHF
TGTGCCAGCAGTTCATACAGGCGTCAGCCCCAGCATTTT
>TRBV15|.|TRBJ2-7|.
CATSRERAGTYEQYF
TGTGCCACCAGCAGAGAACGCGCAGGGACCTACGAGCAGTACTTC
>TRBV28|.|TRBJ1-5|.
CASGGIDSSNQPQHF
TGTGCCAGCGGGGGGATAGACAGTAGCAATCAGCCCCAGCATTTT
>TRBV5-8|.|TRBJ2-7|.
CASSYQGGPYEQYF
TGTGCCAGCAGCTACCAGGGGGGGCCATACGAGCAGTACTTC
>TRBV28|.|TRBJ1-5|.
CASSLYYRLSVHQPQHF
TGTGCCAGCAGTTTATATTATCGTCTAAGCGTCCATCAGCCCCAGCATTTT
>TRBV19|.|TRBJ2-7|TRBD1
CASSRDRDSYEQYF
TGTGCCAGTAGTAGAGACAGGGACTCCTACGAGCAGTACTTC
>TRBV4-1|.|TRBJ2-5|TRBD2
CASSPRTSAHGETQYF
TGCGCCAGCAGCCCACGAACTAGCGCCCACGGGGAGACCCAGTACTTC
>TRBV7-2|.|TRBJ2-7|TRBD2
CASSLFPVELAGDEQYF
TGTGCCAGCAGCTTATTTCCCGTAGAACTAGCGGGAGACGAGCAGTACTTC